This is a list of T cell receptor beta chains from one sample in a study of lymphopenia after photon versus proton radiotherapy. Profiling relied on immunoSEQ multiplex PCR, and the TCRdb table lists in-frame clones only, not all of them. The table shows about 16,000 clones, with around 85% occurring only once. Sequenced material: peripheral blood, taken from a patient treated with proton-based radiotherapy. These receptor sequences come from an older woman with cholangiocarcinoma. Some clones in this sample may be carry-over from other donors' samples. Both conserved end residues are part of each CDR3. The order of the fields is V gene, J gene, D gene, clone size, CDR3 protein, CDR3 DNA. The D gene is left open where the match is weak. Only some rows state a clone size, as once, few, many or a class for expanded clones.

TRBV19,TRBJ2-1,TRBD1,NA,CASRVTGGHNEQFF,TGTGCCAGTAGGGTAACAGGGGGCCACAATGAGCAGTTCTTC
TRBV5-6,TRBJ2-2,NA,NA,CASSLGNTGELFF,TGTGCCAGCAGCTTGGGGAACACCGGGGAGCTGTTTTTT
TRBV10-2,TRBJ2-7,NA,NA,CASSLRAYEQYF,TGCGCCAGCTCCCTCAGGGCGTACGAGCAGTACTTC
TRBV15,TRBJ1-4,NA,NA,CATSRDKVTGRNEKLFF,TGTGCCACCAGCAGAGATAAGGTCACAGGGAGAAATGAAAAACTGTTTTTT
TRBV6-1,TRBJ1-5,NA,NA,CASSEGGFYSNQPQHF,TGTGCCAGCAGTGAAGGGGGCTTTTATAGCAATCAGCCCCAGCATTTT
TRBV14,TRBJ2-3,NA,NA,CASSQAGIFTDTQYF,TGTGCCAGCAGCCAAGCGGGGATATTTACAGATACGCAGTATTTT
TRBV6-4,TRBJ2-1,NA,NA,CASIGSSYNEQFF,TGTGCCAGCATAGGAAGCTCCTACAATGAGCAGTTCTTC
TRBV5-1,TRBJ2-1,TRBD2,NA,CASSLALAGLNEQFF,TGCGCCAGCAGCTTGGCCCTAGCGGGTCTCAATGAGCAGTTCTTC
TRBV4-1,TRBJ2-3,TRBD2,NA,CASSQYTGGLTDTQYF,TGCGCCAGCAGCCAATATACGGGGGGGCTGACAGATACGCAGTATTTT
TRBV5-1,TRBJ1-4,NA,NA,CASSLALSGHEKLFF,TGCGCCAGCAGCTTGGCCCTATCCGGGCATGAAAAACTGTTTTTT
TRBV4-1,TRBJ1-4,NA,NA,CASSLKLQSPFEKLFF,TGCGCCAGCAGCCTCAAATTACAGTCCCCATTTGAAAAACTGTTTTTT
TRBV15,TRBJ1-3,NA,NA,CATSSYGAGGGSGNTIYF,TGTGCCACCAGCAGTTATGGGGCCGGTGGGGGTAGTGGAAACACCATATATTTT
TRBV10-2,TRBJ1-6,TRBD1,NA,CASSEATGGSSPLHF,TGCGCCAGCAGTGAGGCAACAGGGGGTAGTTCACCCCTCCACTTT
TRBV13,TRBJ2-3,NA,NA,CASSPGGHSTDTQYF,TGTGCCAGCAGCCCCGGGGGCCATAGCACAGATACGCAGTATTTT
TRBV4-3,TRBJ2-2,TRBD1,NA,CASSTGTGTGELFF,TGCGCCAGCAGCACCGGGACAGGGACCGGGGAGCTGTTTTTT
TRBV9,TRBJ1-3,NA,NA,CASSPGTAGNTIYF,TGTGCCAGCAGCCCCGGGACCGCTGGAAACACCATATATTTT
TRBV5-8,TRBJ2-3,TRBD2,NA,CASSLGLADDTQYF,TGTGCCAGCAGCTTGGGACTAGCTGATGATACGCAGTATTTT
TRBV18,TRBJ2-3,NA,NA,CASSLRTGEVPDTQYF,TGTGCCAGCTCACTCCGGACGGGGGAGGTGCCAGATACGCAGTATTTT
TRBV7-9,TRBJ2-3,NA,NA,CASSLAGRQGQYF,TGTGCCAGCAGCTTAGCCGGGAGACAGGGGCAGTATTTT
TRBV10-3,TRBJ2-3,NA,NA,CAISESGLSTDTQYF,TGTGCCATCAGTGAGTCGGGACTTTCCACAGATACGCAGTATTTT
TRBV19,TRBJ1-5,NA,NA,CASGWGGQGYQPQHF,TGTGCCAGCGGGTGGGGAGGGCAGGGTTATCAGCCCCAGCATTTT
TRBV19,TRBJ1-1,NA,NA,CASSQRSENTEAFF,TGTGCCAGTAGTCAGAGGTCGGAGAACACTGAAGCTTTCTTT
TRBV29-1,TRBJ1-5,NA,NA,CSVQGGRDQPQHF,TGCAGCGTTCAGGGAGGGAGAGATCAGCCCCAGCATTTT
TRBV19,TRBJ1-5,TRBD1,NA,CASSARTGEQPQHF,TGTGCCAGTAGTGCCCGGACAGGGGAACAGCCCCAGCATTTT
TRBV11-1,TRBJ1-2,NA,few,CASSFRPRDGYTF,TGTGCCAGCAGCTTTCGTCCCCGGGATGGCTACACCTTC
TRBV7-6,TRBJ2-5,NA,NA,CASSLGEDPVQYF,TGTGCCAGCAGCTTGGGGGAGGACCCTGTACAGTACTTC
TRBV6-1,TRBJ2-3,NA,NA,CASSGSGGVRDTQYF,TGTGCCAGCAGTGGGAGTGGCGGGGTCAGAGATACGCAGTATTTT
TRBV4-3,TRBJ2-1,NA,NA,CASSPNLGTRYNEQFF,TGCGCCAGCAGCCCGAACCTAGGGACCCGGTACAATGAGCAGTTCTTC
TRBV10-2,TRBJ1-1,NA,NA,CASTRIKNTEAFF,TGCGCCAGCACCAGGATAAAGAACACTGAAGCTTTCTTT
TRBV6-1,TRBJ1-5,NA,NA,CASSEISRGRNQPQHF,TGTGCCAGCAGTGAAATTTCAAGGGGACGCAATCAGCCCCAGCATTTT
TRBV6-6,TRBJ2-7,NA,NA,CASSYTGDEQYF,TGTGCCAGCAGTTACACAGGTGACGAGCAGTACTTC
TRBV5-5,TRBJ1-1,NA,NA,CASSLSWGRSYTEAFF,TGTGCCAGCAGCCTAAGCTGGGGTCGTAGTTACACTGAAGCTTTCTTT
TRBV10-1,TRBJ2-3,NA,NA,CASSEGVFPDTQYF,TGCGCCAGCAGTGAGGGGGTATTCCCAGATACGCAGTATTTT
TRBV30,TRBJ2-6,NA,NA,CACHPSTGANVLTF,TGTGCCTGCCACCCCTCGACTGGGGCCAACGTCCTGACTTTC
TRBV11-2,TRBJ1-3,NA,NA,CASSITGGGSSSGNTIYF,TGTGCCAGCAGTATAACGGGAGGGGGGTCGAGCTCTGGAAACACCATATATTTT
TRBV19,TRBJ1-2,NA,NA,CASSIIYRAYGYTF,TGTGCCAGTAGTATAATTTACAGGGCCTATGGCTACACCTTC
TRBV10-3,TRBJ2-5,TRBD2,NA,CAARRGGGEETQYF,TGTGCCGCCCGGAGGGGCGGGGGGGAAGAGACCCAGTACTTC
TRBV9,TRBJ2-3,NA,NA,CASSQGTDTQYF,TGTGCCAGCAGCCAAGGGACAGATACGCAGTATTTT
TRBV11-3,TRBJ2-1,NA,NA,CASSSKRNNEQFF,TGTGCCAGCAGCTCCAAGCGCAACAATGAGCAGTTCTTC
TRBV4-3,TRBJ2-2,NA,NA,CASSLTPGTGNTGELFF,TGCGCCAGCAGCCTAACGCCCGGGACGGGGAACACCGGGGAGCTGTTTTTT
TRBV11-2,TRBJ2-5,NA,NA,CASSFDRPLEETQYF,TGTGCCAGCAGTTTCGACAGGCCTTTAGAGGAGACCCAGTACTTC
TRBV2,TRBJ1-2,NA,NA,CASKPPGGSGGYTF,TGTGCCAGCAAACCACCGGGGGGCTCTGGTGGCTACACCTTC
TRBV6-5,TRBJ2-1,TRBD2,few,CASRSGTSGSNEQFF,TGTGCCAGCAGGTCCGGGACTAGCGGGAGCAATGAGCAGTTCTTC
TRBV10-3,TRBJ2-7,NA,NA,CAISEIGGPYEQYF,TGTGCCATCAGTGAGATTGGCGGCCCCTACGAGCAGTACTTC
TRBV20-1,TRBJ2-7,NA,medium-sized,CSALDYEQYF,TGCAGTGCCCTGGACTACGAGCAGTACTTC
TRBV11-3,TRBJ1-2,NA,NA,CASSLDGRGYGYTF,TGTGCCAGCAGCTTAGACGGAAGGGGGTATGGCTACACCTTC
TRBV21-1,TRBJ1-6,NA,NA,CASSKEWGTGGNSPLHF,TGTGCCAGCAGCAAAGAATGGGGAACCGGGGGTAATTCACCCCTCCACTTT
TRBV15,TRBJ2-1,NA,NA,CATSRDGGTYNEQFF,TGTGCCACCAGCAGAGATGGCGGCACTTACAATGAGCAGTTCTTC
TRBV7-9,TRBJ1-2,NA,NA,CASSLTGSYGYTF,TGTGCCAGCAGCTTAACTGGGTCCTATGGCTACACCTTC
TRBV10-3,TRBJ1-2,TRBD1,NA,CAIRMGQGGDGYTF,TGTGCCATCAGGATGGGACAGGGAGGTGATGGCTACACCTTC
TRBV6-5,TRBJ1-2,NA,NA,CASSYKGTYGYTF,TGTGCCAGCAGTTACAAGGGAACCTATGGCTACACCTTC